This T cell receptor (beta chain) was recorded in a study of shared clonotypes between healthy human individuals (dated by TCRdb to the early 2020s). About the investigation overall: A couple of women and a few men aged 18 to 49 years were included in the cohort. Per donor, three plates each were used for CD4 naive and CD4 memory, two for CD8 naive, and one for CD8 memory. To estimate repertoire size and how much clonotype sharing occurs between individuals, the study deeply sequenced the blood TCR repertoires of five healthy adults. Different laboratories and diverse techniques were used to prepare libraries and sequence TCR repertoires, to increase sequencing depth and limit assay-specific biases. Per donor, leukapheresis produced somewhere between about 0.94 and 10 billion PBMCs.

From its cysteine to its phenylalanine, the CDR3 spans 14 amino acids. Here the CDR3 DNA is all that survives: 42 bases in frame from base 1. The junction carries 9 bases between V and J, which are trimmed by 3 bases and 1 base respectively. CDR1 and CDR2, per the germline V gene, are SNHLY and FYNNEI. Study-wide conclusions, independent of this receptor: Pairwise subsampling led to the expectation that sequencing depth would affect the degree of clonotype sharing among donors. Sampling was restricted to blood, and TCR repertoires in tissue are likely to differ from TCR repertoires in blood. Compared with non-shared clonotypes, the clonotypes found in all four sorted-subset donors had higher generation probabilities. About 5% of naive CD4, 3.5% of naive CD8, about 2.5% of memory CD4, and approximately 0.39% of memory CD8 clonotypes were shared across several donors. Because the study included only a small number of donors, the genetic and exposure-history diversity represented was limited. Rarefaction of sorted-subset datasets indicated incomplete sequencing despite the large sequencing depth. Larger estimated clonotype richness was generally found for naive subsets than for memory subsets.

Using the deep immunoSEQ assay, TCR CDR3 regions were amplified from genomic DNA by multiplex PCR. Extracted genomic DNA from each cell subset was spread evenly across all wells of several immunoSEQ 96-well plates, with each plate serving as a replicate. For sorted subsets, each replicate PCR was loaded with about 0.2 ug genomic DNA, equivalent to about 30,000 T cell genomes. Purified libraries were measured with a Qubit 3.0 fluorometer, size-checked on a Bioanalyzer 2100, and measured again with the KAPA Library Quantification kit. Every immunoSEQ 96-well plate was sequenced on a separate single-read 150-cycle Illumina NextSeq 550 flow cell. The original methods were these. Because the immunoSEQ output held only junctional sequences and lacked quality scores, the filtering could not match the filtering applied to full-length reads. Sequences were annotated with PyIR, a Python wrapper for IgBLAST v1.9, and V/J genes and CDR3 were assigned using IMGT germline references. Reads were filtered out if the reads had weak V/J assignments (E-value above 1e-6), no CDR3, stop codons, out-of-frame junctions, or ambiguous translated residues. V3J clonotypes were defined as sequences sharing an identical inferred V gene, J gene, and CDR3 amino acid sequence. Percentage overlap between repertoires was computed as shared unique clonotypes divided by the size of the smaller repertoire. Richness of each repertoire was evaluated using RTK rarefaction, the Chao1 estimator, and Recon v2.1 estimates of unobserved clonotypes. For all TCRbeta clonotypes obtained by the gDNA method from a few donors, generation probabilities were computed with OLGA. Entries here come from immuneACCESS through TCRdb and include only in-frame sequences with V and J called. Some clones fail to appear in such tables; in the studies checked, an unresolved V gene covers under half of the shortfall, and the cause of the remainder is unknown. The D gene and trimming were derived from the DNA, and the V and J assignments and clone size from that table. The sample yields about 1,900,000 clones; about 95% were counted once. The ten largest clonotypes hold approximately 1% of the sample.

The sample holds one count of this clone. Its recognized antigen is unknown. Base qualities were left out, and no much larger clone turns up one base away. CD8 naive samples were CD45RO-negative cells positively selected for CCR7, giving a CD45RA+CCR7+ population that excluded TemRA cells. The donors were healthy, HIV-negative adults who had no recently reported acute infections or vaccinations. All donors were Caucasian adults living in Nashville, Tennessee, USA. Blood was obtained by leukapheresis, after which PBMCs were separated by Ficoll-Histopaque density gradient centrifugation and cryopreserved in liquid nitrogen vapor phase. Analytical flow cytometry was used to check the purity and quantity of every magnetically sorted T cell population. From each sorted fraction, genomic DNA was isolated and quantified by UV absorbance on a Nanodrop 2000c.

This TCR derives from a man between 18 and 29 years old in good health. The receptor chain draws on TRBV2 and TRBJ1-1; the D gene is unclear. Sequenced sample: naive CD8+ T cells sorted from blood. What this sample's cell subset or site label stands for: CD45RA+CCR7+. Here the CDR3 is given as CASSESVSNTEAFF. The base sequence is TGTGCCAGCAGTGAGTCTGTTTCGAACACTGAAGCTTTCTTT. Full variable domain (CDR3 extended with the reference TRBV2 and TRBJ1-1 proteins): EPEVTQTPSHQVTQMGQEVILRCVPISNHLYFYWYRQILGQKVEFLVSFYNNEISEKSEIFDDQFSVERPDGSNFTLKIRSTKLEDSAMYFCASSESVSNTEAFFGQGTRLTVV.